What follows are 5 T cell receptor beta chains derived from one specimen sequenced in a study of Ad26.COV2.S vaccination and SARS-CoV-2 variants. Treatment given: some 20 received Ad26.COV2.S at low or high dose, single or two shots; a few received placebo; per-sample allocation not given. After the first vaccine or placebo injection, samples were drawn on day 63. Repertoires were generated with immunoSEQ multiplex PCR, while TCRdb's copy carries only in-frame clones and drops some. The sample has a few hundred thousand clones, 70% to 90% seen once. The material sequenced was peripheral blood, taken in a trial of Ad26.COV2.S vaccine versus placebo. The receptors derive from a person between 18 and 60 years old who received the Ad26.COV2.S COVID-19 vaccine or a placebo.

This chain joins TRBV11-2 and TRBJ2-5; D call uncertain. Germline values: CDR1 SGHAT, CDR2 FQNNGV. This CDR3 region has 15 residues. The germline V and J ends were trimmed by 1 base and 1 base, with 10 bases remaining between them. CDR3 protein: CASSLGATVQETQYF. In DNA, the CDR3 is TGTGCCAGCAGCTTAGGAGCCACGGTCCAAGAGACCCAGTACTTC.

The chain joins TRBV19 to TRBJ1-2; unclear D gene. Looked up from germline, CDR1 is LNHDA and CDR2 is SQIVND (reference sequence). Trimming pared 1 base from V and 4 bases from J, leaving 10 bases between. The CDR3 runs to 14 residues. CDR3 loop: CASSIGPASYGYTF. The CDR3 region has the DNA TGTGCCAGTAGTATAGGCCCGGCGAGCTATGGCTACACCTTC.

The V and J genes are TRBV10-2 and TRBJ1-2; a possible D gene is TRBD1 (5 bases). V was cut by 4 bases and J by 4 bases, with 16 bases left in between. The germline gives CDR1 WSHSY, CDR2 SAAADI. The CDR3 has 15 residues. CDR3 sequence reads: CASSVGQDNLYGYTF. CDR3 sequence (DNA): TGCGCCAGCAGTGTCGGTCAGGACAACCTCTATGGCTACACCTTC.

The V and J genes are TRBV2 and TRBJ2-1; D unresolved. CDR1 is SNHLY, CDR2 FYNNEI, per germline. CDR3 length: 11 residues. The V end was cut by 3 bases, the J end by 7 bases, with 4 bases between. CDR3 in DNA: TGTGCCAGCAGTGACTGGAATGAGCAGTTCTTC. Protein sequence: CASSDWNEQFF.

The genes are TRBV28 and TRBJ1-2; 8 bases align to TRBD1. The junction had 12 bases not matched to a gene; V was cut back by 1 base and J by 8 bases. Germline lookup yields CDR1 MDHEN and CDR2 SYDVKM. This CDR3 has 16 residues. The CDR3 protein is CASSLFWRQGAYGYTF. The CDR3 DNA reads TGTGCCAGCAGTTTATTTTGGCGGCAGGGGGCTTACGGCTACACCTTC.